The rows below give T cell receptor beta chains drawn from one sample of a study of T cells after posttransplantation cyclophosphamide. Repertoires were generated with immunoSEQ multiplex PCR, while TCRdb's copy carries only in-frame clones and drops some. The sample contains 32,000 or so clones, none of them singletons. The source material was PBMCs. These receptors came from a woman aged 60-75 years in good health, CMV-negative, and a related stem cell transplant donor. Each CDR3 is given with its conserved first and last residue. Each record gives: V gene, J gene, clone size, CDR3 length, D gene, CDR3 protein, CDR3 DNA. A D gene is named only where the DNA matches it firmly. Rows may omit the clone size; those that give it use once, few, many or a size class.

TRBV28,TRBJ1-1,many,16,.,CASSSALGKGNTEAFF,TGTGCCAGCAGCTCTGCCCTCGGCAAGGGGAACACTGAAGCTTTCTTT
TRBV7-9,TRBJ2-4,.,15,TRBD1,CASSRGQGWENIQYF,TGTGCCAGCAGCCGAGGACAGGGATGGGAAAACATTCAGTACTTC
TRBV7-2,TRBJ1-1,many,15,.,CASSLEAGGSTEAFF,TGTGCCAGCAGCTTAGAGGCGGGAGGGAGCACTGAAGCTTTCTTT
TRBV7-2,TRBJ1-1,many,16,TRBD1,CASSFSTGRGNTEAFF,TGTGCCAGCAGCTTTTCGACAGGGAGAGGGAACACTGAAGCTTTCTTT
TRBV9,TRBJ1-1,many,15,.,CASSTRQEMNTEAFF,TGTGCCAGCAGCACCCGACAGGAGATGAACACTGAAGCTTTCTTT
TRBV11-1,TRBJ2-7,many,17,TRBD1,CASSLTGTGTGGHEQYF,TGTGCCAGCAGTCTGACCGGAACCGGGACAGGGGGCCACGAGCAGTACTTC
TRBV15,TRBJ2-7,.,12,.,CATSRDRSEQYF,TGTGCCACCAGCAGAGACAGATCCGAGCAGTACTTC
TRBV7-8,TRBJ1-2,.,17,TRBD1,CASSLVGKGQGQFSGAF,TGTGCCAGCAGCTTAGTTGGGAAGGGACAGGGGCAGTTCTCGGGGGCCTTC
TRBV12-3/TRBV12-4,TRBJ1-1,.,13,.,CASSSGMNTEAFF,TGTGCCAGCAGTTCAGGGATGAACACTGAAGCTTTCTTT
TRBV5-1,TRBJ1-3,many,16,.,CASSLGTRGSGNTIYF,TGCGCCAGCAGCTTGGGAACGAGGGGTAGTGGAAACACCATATATTTT
TRBV5-1,TRBJ2-5,many,14,.,CASSSGLTQETQYF,TGCGCCAGCAGCTCTGGACTCACCCAAGAGACCCAGTACTTC
TRBV6-5,TRBJ2-7,many,13,.,CASSSHSSYEQYF,TGTGCCAGCAGTTCCCATAGCAGCTACGAGCAGTACTTC
TRBV19,TRBJ1-1,many,13,.,CASSEGRYTEAFF,TGTGCCAGTAGTGAGGGGCGGTACACTGAAGCTTTCTTT
TRBV28,TRBJ2-7,few,14,TRBD1,CASRRQGATYEQYF,TGTGCCAGCAGACGACAGGGGGCGACCTACGAGCAGTACTTC
TRBV9,TRBJ2-2,.,16,.,CASSVGPMANTGELFF,TGTGCCAGCAGCGTAGGGCCCATGGCAAACACCGGGGAGCTGTTTTTT
TRBV28,TRBJ2-3,many,15,TRBD2,CASSLPSGGIPTQYF,TGTGCCAGCAGCCTCCCTAGCGGGGGGATCCCTACGCAGTATTTT
TRBV7-2,TRBJ2-6,.,19,TRBD1,CASSLSRGQGASGANVLTF,TGTGCCAGCAGCTTATCGCGGGGACAGGGGGCGTCTGGGGCCAACGTCCTGACTTTC
TRBV18,TRBJ1-1,many,14,TRBD1,CASSNTGESTEAFF,TGTGCCAGCTCAAACACAGGGGAGTCAACTGAAGCTTTCTTT
TRBV28,TRBJ1-2,many,13,.,CASSFGQNYGYTF,TGTGCCAGCAGTTTCGGACAGAACTATGGCTACACCTTC
TRBV28,TRBJ2-7,many,16,TRBD2,CASSPHGLAVTYEQYF,TGTGCCAGCAGTCCACATGGACTAGCGGTAACCTACGAGCAGTACTTC
TRBV9,TRBJ2-4,few,15,.,CASSGSAGLKNIQYF,TGTGCCAGCAGCGGCTCAGCAGGCCTCAAAAACATTCAGTACTTC
TRBV12-3/TRBV12-4,TRBJ1-2,many,15,.,CASSPSGREHYGYTF,TGTGCCAGCAGCCCCTCAGGGCGCGAGCACTATGGCTACACCTTC
TRBV5-8,TRBJ1-2,many,13,.,CASSLSRNYGYTF,TGTGCCAGCAGCTTGTCCAGGAACTATGGCTACACCTTC
TRBV19,TRBJ1-2,many,13,.,CASSSTGIRGYTF,TGTGCCAGTAGTAGCACAGGGATAAGGGGCTACACCTTC
TRBV7-9,TRBJ1-5,many,15,.,CASSSGGGSNQPQHF,TGTGCCAGCAGTTCCGGGGGGGGATCGAATCAGCCCCAGCATTTT
TRBV27,TRBJ2-6,many,17,TRBD2,CASKSSGGGSGANVLTF,TGTGCCAGCAAGTCTAGCGGGGGGGGCTCTGGGGCCAACGTCCTGACTTTC
TRBV4-1,TRBJ2-7,many,15,TRBD1,CASSHLDRATYEQYF,TGCGCCAGCAGCCACTTAGACAGGGCCACCTACGAGCAGTACTTC
TRBV9,TRBJ2-3,.,16,TRBD2,CASSREGTSVGDTQYF,TGTGCCAGCAGCAGAGAGGGGACTAGCGTAGGAGATACGCAGTATTTT
TRBV10-1,TRBJ2-1,many,15,TRBD2,CASRNATSGYNEQFF,TGCGCCAGCAGAAACGCGACTAGCGGCTACAATGAGCAGTTCTTC
TRBV10-3,TRBJ1-5,many,15,.,CAISESAGANQPQHF,TGTGCCATCAGTGAGTCAGCGGGGGCAAATCAGCCCCAGCATTTT
TRBV7-9,TRBJ2-7,many,13,TRBD1,CASSSGQGVKQYF,TGTGCCAGCAGCTCAGGACAGGGGGTAAAGCAGTACTTC
TRBV29-1,TRBJ1-2,few,11,.,CSARAGGGYTF,TGCAGCGCCAGAGCGGGGGGTGGCTACACCTTC
TRBV4-3,TRBJ1-2,many,15,.,CASSQVQGTTYGYTF,TGCGCCAGCAGCCAAGTTCAGGGTACGACCTATGGCTACACCTTC
TRBV28,TRBJ1-1,many,14,TRBD1,CASTRQGGNTEAFF,TGTGCCAGCACTAGACAGGGGGGGAACACTGAAGCTTTCTTT
TRBV5-6,TRBJ1-1,many,15,TRBD1,CASSLTGDGHTEAFF,TGTGCCAGCAGCCTTACAGGGGACGGGCACACTGAAGCTTTCTTT
TRBV11-3,TRBJ2-5,few,15,TRBD2,CASSPGAGGPETQYF,TGTGCCAGCAGCCCCGGGGCGGGGGGTCCAGAGACCCAGTACTTC
TRBV4-2,TRBJ1-5,few,17,.,CASSQLDSIYSNQPQHF,TGTGCCAGCAGCCAGTTGGACAGCATCTATAGCAATCAGCCCCAGCATTTT
TRBV18,TRBJ1-4,many,14,.,CASSSTATNEKLFF,TGTGCCAGCTCATCGACAGCAACTAATGAAAAACTGTTTTTT
TRBV6-5,TRBJ2-7,many,15,TRBD2,CASSYSTSGPYEQYF,TGTGCCAGCAGTTACTCTACTAGCGGACCCTACGAGCAGTACTTC
TRBV27,TRBJ1-1,.,16,TRBD1,CASTRSAGGANTEAFF,TGTGCCAGCACGCGGTCTGCAGGGGGTGCGAACACTGAAGCTTTCTTT
TRBV7-2,TRBJ1-5,many,14,.,CASSPQGLGQPQHF,TGTGCCAGCTCCCCACAGGGTTTGGGGCAGCCCCAGCATTTT
TRBV30,TRBJ2-3,few,13,.,CAWSAKGTDTQYF,TGTGCCTGGAGTGCGAAGGGGACAGATACGCAGTATTTT
TRBV29-1,TRBJ2-2,.,15,.,CSVYIGMGLTGELFF,TGCAGCGTCTATATAGGGATGGGGCTCACCGGGGAGCTGTTTTTT
TRBV24-1,TRBJ2-2,.,17,.,CATSDSRLVGNTGELFF,TGTGCCACCAGTGATTCTCGACTAGTCGGGAACACCGGGGAGCTGTTTTTT
TRBV10-3,TRBJ2-7,many,13,TRBD1,CAIGGQGLYEQYF,TGTGCCATCGGGGGACAGGGGCTTTACGAGCAGTACTTC